The clone carrying this T cell receptor (beta chain) was found a few times. This entry is derived from a study of blood T cell repertoires in COVID-19. Source study methods: Amplified reference gene primers provided the basis for estimating nucleated cell counts. Produced via immunoSEQ multiplex PCR; TCRdb's table is partial and in-frame only. V and J calls and clone size are given by that table; D and trimming were obtained from the DNA. The table includes approximately 120,000 clones, 70% to 90% detected once. Germline-derived CDR1 and CDR2 are MNHEY and SVGAGI. The CDR3 is 13 residues long. The V end lost 9 bases, the J end lost 4 bases, and 15 bases lay between the germline ends.

V gene TRBV6-5 combines with J gene TRBJ1-1; no definite D call. The sample was peripheral blood. The TCR comes from a woman aged 55 to 70 with acute or convalescent COVID-19. This CDR3 reads CASWKGSSTEAFF. CDR3 bases: TGTGCCAGTTGGAAAGGGAGTAGCACTGAAGCTTTCTTT.